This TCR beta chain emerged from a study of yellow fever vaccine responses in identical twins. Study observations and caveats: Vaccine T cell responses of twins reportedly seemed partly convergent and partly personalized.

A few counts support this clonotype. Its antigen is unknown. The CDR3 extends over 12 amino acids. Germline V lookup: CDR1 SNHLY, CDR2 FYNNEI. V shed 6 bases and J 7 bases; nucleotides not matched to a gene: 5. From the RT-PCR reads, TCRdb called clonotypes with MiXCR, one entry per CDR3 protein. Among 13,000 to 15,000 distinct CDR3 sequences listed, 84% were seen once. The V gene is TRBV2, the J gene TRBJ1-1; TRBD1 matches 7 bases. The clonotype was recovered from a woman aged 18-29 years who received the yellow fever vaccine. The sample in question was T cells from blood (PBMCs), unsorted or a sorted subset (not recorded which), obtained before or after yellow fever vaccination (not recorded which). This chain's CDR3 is CASSDRDLEAFF. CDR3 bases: TGTGCCAGCAGCGACAGGGACCTTGAAGCTTTCTTT.